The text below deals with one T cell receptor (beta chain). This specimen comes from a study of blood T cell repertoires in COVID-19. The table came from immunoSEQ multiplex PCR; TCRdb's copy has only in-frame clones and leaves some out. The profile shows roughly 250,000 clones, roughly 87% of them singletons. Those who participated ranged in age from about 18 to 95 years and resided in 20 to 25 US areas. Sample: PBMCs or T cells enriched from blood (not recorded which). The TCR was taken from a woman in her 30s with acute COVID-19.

The CDR3 reads CASSFRTGGRNTEAFF. CDR3 DNA: TGCGCCAGCAGCTTTCGGACAGGGGGCAGGAACACTGAAGCTTTCTTT. The chain recombines TRBV5-1 with TRBJ1-1; 11 bases are a match to TRBD1. The junction had 4 bases not matched to a gene; V was cut back by 2 bases and J by 1 base. The CDR3 length is 16 residues. CDR1 and CDR2 from the germline V gene are SGHRS and YFSETQ.